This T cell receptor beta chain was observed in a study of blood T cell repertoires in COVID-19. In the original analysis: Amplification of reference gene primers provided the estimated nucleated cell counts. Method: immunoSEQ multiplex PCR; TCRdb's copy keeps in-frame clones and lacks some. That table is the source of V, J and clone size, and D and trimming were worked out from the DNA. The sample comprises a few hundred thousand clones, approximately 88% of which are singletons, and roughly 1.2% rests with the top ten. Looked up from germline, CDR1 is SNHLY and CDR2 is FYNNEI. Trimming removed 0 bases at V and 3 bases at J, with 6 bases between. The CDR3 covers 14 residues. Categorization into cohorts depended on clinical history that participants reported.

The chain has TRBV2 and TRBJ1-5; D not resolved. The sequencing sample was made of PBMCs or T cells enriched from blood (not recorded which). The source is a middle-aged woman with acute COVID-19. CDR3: CASSEAQVNQPQHF. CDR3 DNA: TGTGCCAGCAGTGAAGCCCAGGTCAATCAGCCCCAGCATTTT.